These T cell receptor beta chains were read from a single sample in a study of breast tumors, draining lymph nodes, adjacent tissues. TCRdb reanalysed the multiplex PCR reads using MiXCR and keeps one entry per CDR3 protein. Of about 140,000 distinct CDR3 sequences in the sample, about 31% were seen once. The sequencing input was axillary lymph node tissue. These receptor sequences come from a female donor with breast cancer. Some clones in this sample may be carry-over from other donors' samples. Each CDR3 is given with its conserved first and last residue. Each record gives: V gene, clone size, CDR3 protein. Size tells how often a clone was seen (once, few, many) or the class of an expanded clone, and some rows leave it out.

>TRBV12-3/TRBV12-4|-
CASTIGEGGEAFF
>TRBV9|many
CASSRAAKTTESYGYTF
>TRBV7-2|-
CASSPGTVYEQYF
>TRBV12-3/TRBV12-4|many
CASSLGDTDTQYF
>TRBV19|-
CASSRQGQVDTEAFF
>TRBV9|-
CASTALGNTEAFF
>TRBV19|many
CASSAGYYGYTF
>TRBV7-2|few
CASSPRQGGTEAFF
>TRBV5-1|many
CASSGGQTTYNEQFF
>TRBV5-1|-
CASSLAGSYNSPFHF
>TRBV2|-
CASSFRWANVLTF
>TRBV2|many
CASSRQRGPANEQFF
>TRBV7-2|-
CASSTGTGGTDTQYF
>TRBV18|-
CASSPLDSANYGYTF
>TRBV6-1|-
CASSARDRGLNEQFF
>TRBV20-1|many
CSASPVAGGIETQYF
>TRBV5-1|once
CASSLASPRLAGGVVEYNEQLF
>TRBV9|once
CASRGGLFYTCIQYF
>TRBV5-6|many
CASSSLSGLAYNEQFF
>TRBV7-3|many
CASSLPGNTGELFF
>TRBV5-1|many
CASSLGPGAETQYF
>TRBV2|-
CASSPDRQNGYTF
>TRBV18|many
CASSPQAGSYEQYF
>TRBV6-6|-
CASSGGQGKNTGELSW
>TRBV28|many
CASRDSNYGYTF
>TRBV2|many
CAVGGQAGQPQHF
>TRBV9|-
CASSKAGGPGLFYEQYF
>TRBV15|many
CATAEGINEKLFF
>TRBV7-9|-
CASSSRTGASSEAFF
>TRBV2|many
CASRGDREESNQPQHF
>TRBV20-1|many
CSARVDNNYGYTF
>TRBV12-3/TRBV12-4|-
CASSCGVAGIYEQYF
>TRBV20-1|few
CSASRRGAGTEAFF
>TRBV3-1|many
CASSQDRGLYGYTF
>TRBV30|many
CAWKRRGGGSDEQFF
>TRBV6-4|many
CASSHRDRAGGYTF
>TRBV6-6|many
CASSPKGTGGRETQYF
>TRBV7-8|many
CASSQTVGPSYGYTF
>TRBV29-1|-
CSVSGSGTVSYEQYF
>TRBV7-2|many
CASSLSPSNEIDTQYF
>TRBV5-1|-
CASTTGYTDTQYF
>TRBV25-1|few
CASSEGRGVNIQYF
>TRBV7-2|-
CASSLGLGENTEAFF
>TRBV12-3/TRBV12-4|-
CASIWTSGGDEKLFF
>TRBV28|once
CATKTRRSNAGELFF
>TRBV2|many
CASSEAHRGAQPQHF
>TRBV6-5|-
CASSYSGGRNSPLHF
>TRBV3-1|many
CASSQGPAGYNGYTF
>TRBV13|many
CASSFEGAPFDEQFF
>TRBV5-6|many
CASSLAGGRVRNEQFF
>TRBV7-9|once
CGSSLDGTTKNIQCF
>TRBV5-6|-
CASSWGQRDRGHTEAF
>TRBV30|many
CAHMMRGKLFF
>TRBV11-2|many
CASSLMTSRNEKLFF
>TRBV5-1|once
CASSLALTSGGSDTQFF